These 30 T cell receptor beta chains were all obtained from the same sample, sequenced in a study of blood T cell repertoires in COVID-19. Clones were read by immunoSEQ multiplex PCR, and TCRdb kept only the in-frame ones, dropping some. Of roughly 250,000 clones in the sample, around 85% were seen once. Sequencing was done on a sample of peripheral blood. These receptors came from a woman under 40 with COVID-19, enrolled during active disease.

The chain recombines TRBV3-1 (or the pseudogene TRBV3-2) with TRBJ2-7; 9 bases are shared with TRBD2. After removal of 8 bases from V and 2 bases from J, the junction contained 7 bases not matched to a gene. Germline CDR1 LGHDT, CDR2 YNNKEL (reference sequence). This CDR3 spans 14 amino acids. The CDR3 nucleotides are TGTGCCAGCTCCGACGCGGGGGGGCCCTACGAGCAGTACTTC. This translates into CASSDAGGPYEQYF.

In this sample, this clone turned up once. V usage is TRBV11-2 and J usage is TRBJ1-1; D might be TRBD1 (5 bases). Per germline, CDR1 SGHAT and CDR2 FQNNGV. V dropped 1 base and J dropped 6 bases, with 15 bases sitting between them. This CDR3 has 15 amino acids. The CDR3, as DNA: TGTGCCAGCAGCTTAGCCGCGGGGCCTAACTCTGAAGCTTTCTTT. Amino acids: CASSLAAGPNSEAFF. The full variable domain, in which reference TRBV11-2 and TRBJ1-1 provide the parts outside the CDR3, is EAGVAQSPRYKIIEKRQSVAFWCNPISGHATLYWYQQILGQGPKLLIQFQNNGVVDDSQLPKDRFSAERLKGVDSTLKIQPAKLEDSAVYLCASSLAAGPNSEAFFGQGTRLTVV.

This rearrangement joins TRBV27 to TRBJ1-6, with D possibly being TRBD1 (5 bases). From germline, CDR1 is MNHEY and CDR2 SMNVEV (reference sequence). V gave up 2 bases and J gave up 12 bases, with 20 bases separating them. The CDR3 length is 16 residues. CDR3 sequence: CASSLGYQTRAKPLHF. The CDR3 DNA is TGTGCCAGCAGTTTAGGGTACCAAACCAGGGCGAAACCCCTCCACTTT.

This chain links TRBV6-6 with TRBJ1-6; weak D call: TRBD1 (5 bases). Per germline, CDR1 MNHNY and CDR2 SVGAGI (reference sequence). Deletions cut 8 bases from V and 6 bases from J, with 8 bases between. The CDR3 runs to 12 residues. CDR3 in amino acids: CASGRVNSPLHF. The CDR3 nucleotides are TGTGCCAGCGGCAGGGTTAATTCACCCCTCCACTTT.

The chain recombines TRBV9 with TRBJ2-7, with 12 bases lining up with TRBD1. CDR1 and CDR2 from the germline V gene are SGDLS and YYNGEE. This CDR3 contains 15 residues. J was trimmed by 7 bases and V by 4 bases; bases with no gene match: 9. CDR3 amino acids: CASSPSGQGAGEQYF. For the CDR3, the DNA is TGTGCCAGCAGCCCCTCGGGACAGGGGGCGGGGGAGCAGTACTTC.

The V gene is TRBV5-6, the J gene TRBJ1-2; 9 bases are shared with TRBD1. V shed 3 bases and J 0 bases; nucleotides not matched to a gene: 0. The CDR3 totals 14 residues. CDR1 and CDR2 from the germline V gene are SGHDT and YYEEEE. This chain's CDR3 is CASSWDRANYGYTF. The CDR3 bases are TGTGCCAGCAGCTGGGACAGGGCTAACTATGGCTACACCTTC.

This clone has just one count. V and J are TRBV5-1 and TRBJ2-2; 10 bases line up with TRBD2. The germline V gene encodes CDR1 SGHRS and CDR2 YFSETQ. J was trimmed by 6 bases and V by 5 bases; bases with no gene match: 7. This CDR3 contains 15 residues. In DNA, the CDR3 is TGCGCCAGCAGGGTGACTAGCGGGTCGTCCGGGGAGCTGTTTTTT. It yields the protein CASRVTSGSSGELFF. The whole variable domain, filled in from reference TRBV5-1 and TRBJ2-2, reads KAGVTQTPRYLIKTRGQQVTLSCSPISGHRSVSWYQQTPGQGLQFLFEYFSETQRNKGNFPGRFSGRQFSNSRSEMNVSTLELGDSALYLCASRVTSGSSGELFFGEGSRLTVL.

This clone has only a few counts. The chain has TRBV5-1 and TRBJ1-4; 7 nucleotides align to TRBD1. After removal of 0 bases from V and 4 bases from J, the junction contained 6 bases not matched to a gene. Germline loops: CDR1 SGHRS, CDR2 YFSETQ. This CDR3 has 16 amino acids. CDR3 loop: CASSLGMQGGNEKLFF. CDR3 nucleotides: TGCGCCAGCAGCTTGGGCATGCAGGGGGGTAATGAAAAACTGTTTTTT.

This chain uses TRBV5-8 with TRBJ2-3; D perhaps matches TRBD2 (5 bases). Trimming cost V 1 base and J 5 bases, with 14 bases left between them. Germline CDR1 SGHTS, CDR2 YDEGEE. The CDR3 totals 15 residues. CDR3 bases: TGTGCCAGCAGCTTGTACCTACGAGGGAGAGATACGCAGTATTTT. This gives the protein CASSLYLRGRDTQYF.

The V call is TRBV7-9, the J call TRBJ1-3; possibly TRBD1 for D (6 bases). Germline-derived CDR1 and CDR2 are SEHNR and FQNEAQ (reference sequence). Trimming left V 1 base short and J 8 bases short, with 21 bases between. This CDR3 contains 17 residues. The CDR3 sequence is CASSLVGEGHNFDTIYF. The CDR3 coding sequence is TGTGCCAGCAGCTTAGTTGGCGAGGGACATAATTTTGACACCATATATTTT.

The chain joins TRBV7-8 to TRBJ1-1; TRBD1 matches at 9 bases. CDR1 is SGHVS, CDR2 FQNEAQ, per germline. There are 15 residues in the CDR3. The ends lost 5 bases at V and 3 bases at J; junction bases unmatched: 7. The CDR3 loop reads CASSPSGQGYTEAFF. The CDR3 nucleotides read TGTGCCAGCAGCCCCTCAGGACAGGGGTACACTGAAGCTTTCTTT. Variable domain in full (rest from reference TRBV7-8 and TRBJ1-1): GAGVSQSPRYKVAKRGQDVALRCDPISGHVSLFWYQQALGQGPEFLTYFQNEAQLDKSGLPSDRFFAERPEGSVSTLKIQRTQQEDSAVYLCASSPSGQGYTEAFFGQGTRLTVV.

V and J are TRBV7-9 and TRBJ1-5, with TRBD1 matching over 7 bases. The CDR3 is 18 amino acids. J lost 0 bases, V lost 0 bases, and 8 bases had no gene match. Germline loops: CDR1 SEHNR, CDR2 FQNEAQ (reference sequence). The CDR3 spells CASSLAGQPLDSNQPQHF. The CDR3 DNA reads TGTGCCAGCAGCTTAGCGGGACAGCCTCTGGATAGCAATCAGCCCCAGCATTTT.

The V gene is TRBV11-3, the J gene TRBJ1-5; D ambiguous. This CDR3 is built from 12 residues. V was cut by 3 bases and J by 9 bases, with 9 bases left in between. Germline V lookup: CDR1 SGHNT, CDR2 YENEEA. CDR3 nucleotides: TGTGCCAGCAGCTTTTGCGGCTGGCCCCAGCATTTT. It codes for CASSFCGWPQHF.

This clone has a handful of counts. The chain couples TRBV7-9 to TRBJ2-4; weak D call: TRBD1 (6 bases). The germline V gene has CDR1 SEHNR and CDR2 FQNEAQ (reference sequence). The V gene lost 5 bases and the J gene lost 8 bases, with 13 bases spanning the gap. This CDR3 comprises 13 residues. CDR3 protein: CASSISGQDIQYF. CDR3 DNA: TGTGCCAGCAGCATTTCGGGACAAGACATTCAGTACTTC.

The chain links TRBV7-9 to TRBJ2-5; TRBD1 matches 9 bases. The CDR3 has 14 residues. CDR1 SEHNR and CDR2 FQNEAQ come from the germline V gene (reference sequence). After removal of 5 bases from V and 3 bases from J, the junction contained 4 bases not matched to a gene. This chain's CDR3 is CASSPTGGKETQYF. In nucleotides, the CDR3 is TGTGCCAGCAGCCCGACAGGGGGGAAAGAGACCCAGTACTTC.

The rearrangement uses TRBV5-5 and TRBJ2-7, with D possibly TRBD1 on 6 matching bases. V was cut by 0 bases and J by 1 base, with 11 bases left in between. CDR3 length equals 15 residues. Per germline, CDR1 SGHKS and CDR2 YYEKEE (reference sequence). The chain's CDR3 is CASSLGTVKSYEQYF. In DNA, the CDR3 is TGTGCCAGCAGCTTGGGGACAGTAAAGTCCTACGAGCAGTACTTC.

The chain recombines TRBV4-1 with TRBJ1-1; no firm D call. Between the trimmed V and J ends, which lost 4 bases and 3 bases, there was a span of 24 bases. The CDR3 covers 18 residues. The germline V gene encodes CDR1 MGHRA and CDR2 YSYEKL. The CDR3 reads CASSLTFIYWTGDTEAFF. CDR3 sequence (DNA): TGCGCCAGCAGCCTTACTTTCATTTATTGGACGGGAGACACTGAAGCTTTCTTT.

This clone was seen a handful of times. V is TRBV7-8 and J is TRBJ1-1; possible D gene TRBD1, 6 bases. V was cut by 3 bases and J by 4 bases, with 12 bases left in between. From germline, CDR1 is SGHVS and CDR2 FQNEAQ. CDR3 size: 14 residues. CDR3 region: CASSFQGQGTEAFF. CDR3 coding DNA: TGTGCCAGCAGCTTTCAGGGGCAAGGCACTGAAGCTTTCTTT.

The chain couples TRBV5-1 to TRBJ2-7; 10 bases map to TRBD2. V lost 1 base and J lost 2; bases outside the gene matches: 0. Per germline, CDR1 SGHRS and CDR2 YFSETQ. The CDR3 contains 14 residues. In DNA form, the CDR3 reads TGCGCCAGCAGCTTGCTAGCGGGGGCCTACGAGCAGTACTTC. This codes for CASSLLAGAYEQYF.

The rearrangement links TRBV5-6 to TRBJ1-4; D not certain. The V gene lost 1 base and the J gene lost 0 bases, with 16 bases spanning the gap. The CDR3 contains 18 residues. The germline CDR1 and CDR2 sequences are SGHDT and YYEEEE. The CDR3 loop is CASSLYWSAPATNEKLFF. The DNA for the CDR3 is TGTGCCAGCAGCTTGTATTGGTCTGCCCCAGCAACTAATGAAAAACTGTTTTTT. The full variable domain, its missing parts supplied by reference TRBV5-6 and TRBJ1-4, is DAGVTQSPTHLIKTRGQQVTLRCSPKSGHDTVSWYQQALGQGPQFIFQYYEEEERQRGNFPDRFSGHQFPNYSSELNVNALLLGDSALYLCASSLYWSAPATNEKLFFGSGTQLSVL.

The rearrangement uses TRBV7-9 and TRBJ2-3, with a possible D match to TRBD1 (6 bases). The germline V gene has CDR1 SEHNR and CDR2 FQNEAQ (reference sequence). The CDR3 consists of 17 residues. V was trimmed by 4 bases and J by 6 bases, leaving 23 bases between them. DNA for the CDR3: TGTGCCAGCAGCTCCACGTCACGGACAGCCATTAGGGATACGCAGTATTTT. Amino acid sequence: CASSSTSRTAIRDTQYF.

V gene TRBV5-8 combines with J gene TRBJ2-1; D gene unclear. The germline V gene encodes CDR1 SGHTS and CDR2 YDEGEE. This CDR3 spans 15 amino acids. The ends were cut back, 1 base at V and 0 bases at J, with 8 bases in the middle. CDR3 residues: CASSLFLVSYNEQFF. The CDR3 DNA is TGTGCCAGCAGCTTGTTTCTTGTCTCCTACAATGAGCAGTTCTTC.

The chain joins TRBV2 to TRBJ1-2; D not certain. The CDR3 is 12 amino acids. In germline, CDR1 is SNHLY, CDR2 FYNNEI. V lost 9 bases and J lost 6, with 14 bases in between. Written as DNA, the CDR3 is TGTGCCAGTCCCCGAGGCGGCGATGGCTACACCTTC. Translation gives CASPRGGDGYTF.

The CDR3 protein is CASSVAGARGYTF. The CDR3 DNA follows: TGTGCCAGCAGCGTTGCGGGAGCTCGCGGCTACACCTTC. The chain joins TRBV9 to TRBJ1-2; D not certain. The CDR3 contains 13 residues. Germline values: CDR1 SGDLS, CDR2 YYNGEE. The V end was cut by 2 bases, the J end by 8 bases, with 13 bases between.

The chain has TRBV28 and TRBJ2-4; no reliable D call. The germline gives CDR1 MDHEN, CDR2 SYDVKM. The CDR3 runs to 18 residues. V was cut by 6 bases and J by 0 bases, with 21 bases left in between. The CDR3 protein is CASSPRVSPPQAKNIQYF. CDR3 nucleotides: TGTGCCAGCAGCCCTCGAGTTTCTCCCCCCCAAGCCAAAAACATTCAGTACTTC. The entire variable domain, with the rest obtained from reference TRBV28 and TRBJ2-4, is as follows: DVKVTQSSRYLVKRTGEKVFLECVQDMDHENMFWYRQDPGLGLRLIYFSYDVKMKEKGDIPEGYSVSREKKERFSLILESASTNQTSMYLCASSPRVSPPQAKNIQYFGAGTRLSVL.

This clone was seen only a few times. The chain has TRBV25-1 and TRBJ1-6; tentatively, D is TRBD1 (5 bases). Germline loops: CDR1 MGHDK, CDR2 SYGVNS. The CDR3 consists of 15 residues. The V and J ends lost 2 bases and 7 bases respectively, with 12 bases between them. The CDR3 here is CASSEQGVGNSPLHF. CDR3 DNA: TGTGCCAGCAGTGAACAAGGGGTGGGAAATTCACCCCTCCACTTT.

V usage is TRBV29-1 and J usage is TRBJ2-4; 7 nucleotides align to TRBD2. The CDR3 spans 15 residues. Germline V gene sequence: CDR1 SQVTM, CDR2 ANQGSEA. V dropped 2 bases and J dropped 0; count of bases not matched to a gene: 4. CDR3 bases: TGCAGCGTTGAATGGCGCGGGGGAGCCAAAAACATTCAGTACTTC. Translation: CSVEWRGGAKNIQYF.

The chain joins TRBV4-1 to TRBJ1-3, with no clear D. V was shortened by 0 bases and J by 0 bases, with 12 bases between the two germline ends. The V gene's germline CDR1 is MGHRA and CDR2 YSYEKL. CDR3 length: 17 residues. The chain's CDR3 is CASSQDRREFSGNTIYF. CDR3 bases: TGCGCCAGCAGCCAAGATCGACGGGAATTCTCTGGAAACACCATATATTTT.

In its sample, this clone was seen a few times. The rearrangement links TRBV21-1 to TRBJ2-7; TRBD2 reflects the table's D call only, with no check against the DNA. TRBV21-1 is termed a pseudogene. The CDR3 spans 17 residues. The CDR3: CASHAGGQLLFPHEQYF. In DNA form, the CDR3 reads TGTGCCAGCCACGCGGGGGGACAGTTACTTTTCCCGCACGAGCAGTACTTC.

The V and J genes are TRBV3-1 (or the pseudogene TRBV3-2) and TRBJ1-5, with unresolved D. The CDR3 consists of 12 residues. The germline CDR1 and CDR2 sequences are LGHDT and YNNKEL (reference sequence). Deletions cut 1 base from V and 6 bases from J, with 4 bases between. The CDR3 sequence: CASSQVGQPQHF. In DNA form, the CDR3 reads TGTGCCAGCAGCCAAGTCGGTCAGCCCCAGCATTTT.